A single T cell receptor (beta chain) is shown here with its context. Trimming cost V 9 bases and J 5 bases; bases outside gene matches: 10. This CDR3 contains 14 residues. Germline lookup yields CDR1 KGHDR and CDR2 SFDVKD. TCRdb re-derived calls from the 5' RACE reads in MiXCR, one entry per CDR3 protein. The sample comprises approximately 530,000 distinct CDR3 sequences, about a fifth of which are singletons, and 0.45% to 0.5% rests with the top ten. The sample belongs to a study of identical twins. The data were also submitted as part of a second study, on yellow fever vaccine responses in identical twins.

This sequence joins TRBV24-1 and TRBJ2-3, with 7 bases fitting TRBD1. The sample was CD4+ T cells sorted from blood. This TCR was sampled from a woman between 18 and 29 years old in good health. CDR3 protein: CATEDRRRGDTQYF. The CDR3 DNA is TGTGCCACCGAGGACAGGCGTAGGGGAGATACGCAGTATTTT.